The source of this T cell receptor beta chain is a study of blood T cell repertoires in COVID-19. In the study overall: Samples came from the United States, Italy and Spain, spanning acute and convalescent COVID-19. T cells, B-cell-depleted T cells, or PBMCs supplied cDNA or gDNA.

Germline assignment: CDR1 SGHRS and CDR2 YFSETQ. Unmatched junction bases numbered 4, after V lost 0 bases and J lost 2 bases. The CDR3 runs to 15 residues. As processed by the authors: Reference gene primer amplification yielded estimated nucleated cell counts. Here immunoSEQ multiplex PCR was the method, and the copy in TCRdb shows in-frame clones only, minus some. Clonal size and the V and J genes are those of that table, whereas D and trimming came from the DNA. The sample holds hundreds of thousands of clones, roughly 86% seen once. V and J are TRBV5-1 and TRBJ2-5, with 7 bases identical to TRBD2. The sequenced sample consisted of peripheral blood. The TCR was taken from a human donor in a cohort sampled during active COVID-19. The CDR3, as DNA: TGCGCCAGCAGCTTGGCGGGGGGACCGCAAGAGACCCAGTACTTC. It specifies CASSLAGGPQETQYF. The full variable domain, with the rest looked up from reference TRBV5-1 and TRBJ2-5, is KAGVTQTPRYLIKTRGQQVTLSCSPISGHRSVSWYQQTPGQGLQFLFEYFSETQRNKGNFPGRFSGRQFSNSRSEMNVSTLELGDSALYLCASSLAGGPQETQYFGPGTRLLVL.